This entry describes one T cell receptor beta chain. Its antigen remains unidentified. The data belong to a study of cytomegalovirus exposure and HLA in healthy donors. Study conclusions and caveats: A further, later analysis showed that HLA-associated TCR beta chains (compared with equally common others) were more clonally expanded. A few chains tied to CMV proved CMV antigen-specific in vitro. Accounts indicate the classifier identified cytomegalovirus status with strong specificity and sensitivity.

PCR involved 60 Vbeta and 13 Jbeta primers. Some clones are missing from TCRdb's copy, which holds only in-frame ones; the method was immunoSEQ multiplex PCR. This sample has fewer than 200,000 clones; 65% to 80% occur once, and the top ten carry 2% to 2.5%. Sequencing input: PBMCs. This clonotype was sampled from a man aged 35 to 55 in good health and CMV-seronegative.

The chain's CDR3 is CASSFEREGRTPYEQYF. DNA of the CDR3: TGTGCCAGCAGTTTCGAGCGGGAGGGCCGTACTCCCTACGAGCAGTACTTC. The chain is built from TRBV28 and TRBJ2-7, with 10 bases matching TRBD2. This CDR3 is built from 17 residues. CDR1 is MDHEN, CDR2 SYDVKM, per germline. V lost 3 bases and J lost 2; bases outside the gene matches: 10.